These T cell receptor beta chains were read from a single sample in a study of memory CD4+ T cells and cytomegalovirus serostatus. Here immunoSEQ multiplex PCR was the method, and the copy in TCRdb shows in-frame clones only, minus some. In the table there are just under 65,000 clones, approximately 80% of which are singletons. Sequenced input: memory CD4+ T cells from blood. Every receptor here comes from an adult in good health and CMV-seronegative. CDR3s include the opening cysteine and the closing phenylalanine or tryptophan. The order of the fields is V gene, J gene, CDR3 protein.

>TRBV7-2|TRBJ2-2
CASGGRGRVGGELFF
>TRBV5-1|TRBJ2-7
CASSPGAGGRNYEQYF
>TRBV9|TRBJ2-3
CASSVDVPGVDTQYF
>TRBV9|TRBJ1-3
CASSVAYQGPGNTIYF
>TRBV7-2|TRBJ1-3
CASSLERGLSGNTIYF
>TRBV7-9|TRBJ2-7
CASARVSYEQYF
>TRBV2|TRBJ2-1
CASSVAEQFF
>TRBV5-1|TRBJ1-3
CASSGGGAGGNTIYF
>TRBV29-1|TRBJ2-3
CSASRGLAAQADTQYF
>TRBV11-3|TRBJ2-3
CASSLGGRGTDTQYF
>TRBV18|TRBJ1-2
CASSPSTSDGYTF
>TRBV5-1|TRBJ2-1
CASSASSGNYNEQFF
>TRBV28|TRBJ1-5
CASSRTGWYSNQPQHF
>TRBV5-6|TRBJ1-1
CASSLPQAYTEAFF
>TRBV5-1|TRBJ2-7
CASSRTGQDYEQYF
>TRBV2|TRBJ2-3
CASAIAGGRDTQYF
>TRBV6-6|TRBJ1-1
CASRSQGMGTEAFF
>TRBV19|TRBJ1-4
CASSIRVSPLGEKLFF
>TRBV19|TRBJ2-1
CASTLTGISYNEQFF
>TRBV14|TRBJ1-5
CASSQNRGQPQHF
>TRBV29-1|TRBJ1-2
CSVVRGSGYTF
>TRBV12-5|TRBJ2-7
CASGLDRGAYEQYF
>TRBV5-4|TRBJ2-1
CASSLNYEQFF
>TRBV4-1|TRBJ1-2
CASSQDLPGNYGYTF
>TRBV7-9|TRBJ2-7
CASSRQGNEQYF
>TRBV5-1|TRBJ1-1
CASSWDRDSGTAFF
>TRBV7-2|TRBJ2-5
CASSRFGDSSRTQYF
>TRBV28|TRBJ2-3
CASSTTATDTQYF
>TRBV11-3|TRBJ2-2
CASSLGNRAVGELFF
>TRBV9|TRBJ1-1
CASSARGGRGSSEAFF
>TRBV7-2|TRBJ1-1
CASSPDGAMGTEAFF
>TRBV7-8|TRBJ1-2
CASSLGLRANYGYTF
>TRBV19|TRBJ1-5
CASSISAQGVNQPQHF
>TRBV5-1|TRBJ2-7
CASSLVPIGEQYF
>TRBV10-3|TRBJ2-7
CAISEGEGQGRSYEQYF
>TRBV27|TRBJ1-1
CASKISLRGPLQRNTEAFF
>TRBV29-1|TRBJ1-2
CSVDEGMGGGYTF
>TRBV11-1|TRBJ1-1
CASSAYRSPNTEAFF
>TRBV5-6|TRBJ2-6
CASSLMRQGALGANVLTF
>TRBV7-9|TRBJ1-1
CASSLGINTEAFF
>TRBV5-1|TRBJ2-5
CASSLVSLAGPTQYF
>TRBV6-1|TRBJ2-3
CASGRTSSTDTQYF
>TRBV2|TRBJ1-1
CASRGRGLMNTEAFF
>TRBV4-3|TRBJ1-2
CASSQERHYGYTF
>TRBV6-5|TRBJ1-1
CASSALMNTEAFF
>TRBV7-9|TRBJ2-5
CASSETSQETQYF
>TRBV6-1|TRBJ2-7
CASSGTAQSSYEQYF
>TRBV4-1|TRBJ2-1
CASSQGGEGWSYNEQFF
>TRBV9|TRBJ2-3
CASSVSPSRGRSGHTSTDTQYF
>TRBV7-9|TRBJ1-2
CASSLADRVQGYTF
>TRBV5-1|TRBJ2-7
CASSLQGGSYEQYF
>TRBV30|TRBJ1-5
CAWKGQDQPQHF
>TRBV7-6|TRBJ1-2
CASSPQGYYGYTF
>TRBV7-9|TRBJ1-3
CASSFPRTDRGNTIYF
>TRBV19|TRBJ1-2
CASNGPANYGYTF
>TRBV25-1|TRBJ2-3
CASSDYYKPADTQYF
>TRBV5-6|TRBJ1-1
CASSSPGQGEGFF